These 9 T cell receptor beta chains were all obtained from the same sample, sequenced in a study of T-cell memory formation after mild COVID-19 (dated by TCRdb to about 2021). The library was prepared using 5' RACE. Sequencing took place on an Illumina NovaSeq 6000. TCRdb itself trimmed the public reads at Q25 with fastp, ran MiXCR and retained productive beta chains. Rows with a matching CDR3 protein are joined into one entry that keeps the most common DNA and genes. This sample holds approximately 440,000 distinct CDR3 sequences; 20% were observed only once. Around 8.4% of the sample comes from the top ten. The specimen sequenced was PBMCs or a T cell subset sorted from them (not recorded which). These receptor sequences come from an adult woman who had mild COVID-19 (a few samples of this study predate the infection). The sample titles of this study are shuffled in the database, so cell type and time point are left out; the donor was told from shared clones.

This clonotype came up a few times. The V call is TRBV7-6, the J call TRBJ2-1, with TRBD2 matching 8 bases. CDR3 length: 16 amino acids. Per germline, CDR1 SGHVS and CDR2 FNYEAQ. V was pared by 5 bases and J by 12 bases, with 18 bases of the junction left unmatched. CDR3 bases: TGTGCCAGCAGCCCGACTAGCGATATCGCTTTGTTTGGGCAGTTCTTC. Encoded protein: CASSPTSDIALFGQFF. Using reference TRBV7-6 and TRBJ2-1 for the parts outside the CDR3, the full variable domain is GAGVSQSPRYKVTKRGQDVALRCDPISGHVSLYWYRQALGQGPEFLTYFNYEAQQDKSGLPNDRFSAERPEGSISTLTIQRTEQRDSAMYRCASSPTSDIALFGQFFGPGTRLTVL.

This clonotype was observed many times. The chain recombines TRBV27 with TRBJ2-3; no definite D call. Trimming took 2 bases from V and 2 from J, leaving 17 bases between them. This CDR3 comprises 17 residues. Germline-derived CDR1 and CDR2 are MNHEY and SMNVEV (reference sequence). The CDR3 bases are TGTGCCAGCAGTTTACGAAACCTACCAGCTTCCACAGATACGCAGTATTTT. It specifies CASSLRNLPASTDTQYF.

The rearrangement links TRBV12-3 or TRBV12-4 to TRBJ2-4; 8 bases match TRBD1. After removal of 8 bases from V and 4 bases from J, the junction contained 10 bases not matched to a gene. The CDR3 covers 15 residues. The CDR3 protein is CASQGQGRIKNIQYF. CDR3 nucleotides: TGTGCCAGCCAAGGACAGGGACGGATAAAAAACATTCAGTACTTC.

Ten or more counts support this clonotype. The CDR3 DNA is TGCGCCAGCAGCGCACGGGGTGGCACCGGGGAGCTGTTTTTT. As protein: CASSARGGTGELFF. The chain joins TRBV5-1 to TRBJ2-2, with a possible D match to TRBD2 (5 bases). The CDR3 loop spans 14 amino acids. With 4 bases removed from V and 4 bases from J, the gap between germline ends came to 11 bases. Germline CDR1 SGHRS, CDR2 YFSETQ.

The chain carries TRBV4-2 and TRBJ1-2, with D possibly being TRBD1 (6 bases). The CDR3 runs to 15 residues. Trimming stripped 3 bases from V and 8 bases from J, with 19 bases between. Germline CDR1 LGHNA, CDR2 YNFKEQ. CDR3 sequence (DNA): TGTGCCAGCAGCCAGAGTCCGGGACAAACAACGGGCTACACCTTC. Its protein is CASSQSPGQTTGYTF.

The chain carries TRBV5-4 and TRBJ2-1; no firm D call. The germline CDR1 and CDR2 sequences are SGHNT and YYREEE (reference sequence). Trimming removed 1 base at V and 8 bases at J, with 16 bases between. The CDR3 length is 15 residues. CDR3 DNA sequence: TGTGCCAGCAGCTTGAAGGGCCAAAAAGTGGATGAGCAGTTCTTC. This codes for CASSLKGQKVDEQFF.

CDR3: CASSLHTGTLYGYTF. The CDR3 nucleotides read TGTGCCAGCAGCTTACACACCGGGACCCTTTATGGCTACACCTTC. The chain links TRBV7-9 to TRBJ1-2, with D perhaps TRBD1 (5 bases). Trimming removed 2 bases at V and 5 bases at J, with 15 bases between. This CDR3 is built from 15 residues. Germline V gene data show CDR1 as SEHNR and CDR2 as FQNEAQ (reference sequence).

This clonotype was recorded a few times. The rearrangement links TRBV7-9 to TRBJ1-6; no clear D gene. The V end was cut by 3 bases, the J end by 11 bases, with 5 bases between. Germline V gives CDR1 SEHNR, CDR2 FQNEAQ (reference sequence). The CDR3 is 11 amino acids. The DNA of the CDR3 is TGTGCCAGCAGCTTGGGTCCACCCCTCCACTTT. It codes for CASSLGPPLHF.

The chain links TRBV4-3 to TRBJ2-3; possibly TRBD2 for D (6 bases). The germline CDR1 and CDR2 sequences are LGHNA and YSLEER. The CDR3 sequence is 16 residues long. Trimming removed 0 bases at V and 0 bases at J, with 10 bases between. Written as DNA, the CDR3 is TGCGCCAGCAGCCAAGATCGGGGGTATAGCACAGATACGCAGTATTTT. Protein: CASSQDRGYSTDTQYF.